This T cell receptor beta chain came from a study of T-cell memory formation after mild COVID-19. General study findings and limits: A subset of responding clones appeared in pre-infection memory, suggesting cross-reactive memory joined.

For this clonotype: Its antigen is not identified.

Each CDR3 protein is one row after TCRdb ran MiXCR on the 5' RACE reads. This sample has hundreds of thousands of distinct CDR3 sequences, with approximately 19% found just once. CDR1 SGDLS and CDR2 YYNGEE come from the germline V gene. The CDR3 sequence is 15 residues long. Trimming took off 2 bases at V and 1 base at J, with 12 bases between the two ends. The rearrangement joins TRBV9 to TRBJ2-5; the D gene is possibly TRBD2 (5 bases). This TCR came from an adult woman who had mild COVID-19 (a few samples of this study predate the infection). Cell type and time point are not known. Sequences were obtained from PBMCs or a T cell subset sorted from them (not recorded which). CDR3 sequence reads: CASSVRGAVQETQYF. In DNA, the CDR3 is TGTGCCAGCAGCGTTCGCGGAGCGGTCCAAGAGACCCAGTACTTC.